These T cell receptor beta chains were read from a single sample in a study of T-cell reconstitution after alpha-beta-depleted transplantation in children. TCRdb re-called the PCR reads through MiXCR, storing one row per CDR3 protein. The sample records 420,000 or so distinct CDR3 sequences, approximately 10% being singletons. Sequencing was performed on PBMCs from the stem cell graft donor, taken from the stem cell graft. The receptors come from a human donor who donated a stem cell graft to a child with acute myeloid leukemia. CDR3s include the opening cysteine and the closing phenylalanine or tryptophan. A D gene is named only where the DNA matches it firmly. Rows give clone size only sometimes, using once, few, many, or a class for an expanded clone.

V gene	J gene	D gene	clone size	CDR3 DNA	CDR3 protein
TRBV7-2	TRBJ2-3	.	few	TGTGCCAGCAGCTTAAGCTCGAAAGATACGCAGTATTTT	CASSLSSKDTQYF
TRBV29-1	TRBJ1-2	.	.	TGCAGCGTTAGCAAGAAGGGGGGGCTATTCGCAGGGGAGAACTATGGCTACACCTTC	CSVSKKGGLFAGENYGYTF
TRBV6-5	TRBJ1-1	.	many	TGTGCCAGCAGTTACTCGATTGGTCTTGCGGACACTGAAGCTTTCTTT	CASSYSIGLADTEAFF
TRBV4-3	TRBJ1-3	TRBD1	many	TGCGCCAGCAGCCAAGGGACAGGGTCTGGAAACACCATATATTTT	CASSQGTGSGNTIYF
TRBV3-1	TRBJ1-6	.	.	TGTGCCAGCAGCCAAGAGAACGGGGCCTCACCCCTCCACTTT	CASSQENGASPLHF
TRBV7-2	TRBJ2-5	TRBD1	.	TGTGCCAGCAGCCCGACAGGGGAGACCCAGTACTTC	CASSPTGETQYF
TRBV5-1	TRBJ1-1	TRBD1	.	TGCGCCAGCAGCACTGACAGGGTCGGATACACTGAAGCTTTCTTT	CASSTDRVGYTEAFF
TRBV29-1	TRBJ2-1	TRBD1	few	TGCAGCGTTGAAGATAGGGGACAGGCGTACAATGAGCAGTTCTTC	CSVEDRGQAYNEQFF
TRBV20-1	TRBJ1-1	.	.	TGCAGTGCAACGGACAGAGCGAACACTGAAGCTTTCTTT	CSATDRANTEAFF
TRBV7-6	TRBJ1-3	.	few	TGTGCCAGCAGCTTAGCGCTGGGGGGCTCCTCTGGAAACACCATATATTTT	CASSLALGGSSGNTIYF
TRBV5-1	TRBJ1-2	.	.	TGCGCCAGCAGCCCGACCACGACAGCTAACTATGGCTACACCTTC	CASSPTTTANYGYTF
TRBV20-1	TRBJ2-6	.	.	TGCAGTGCCATATCAGTACAGGTTGGGGCCAACGTCCTGACTTTC	CSAISVQVGANVLTF
TRBV6-4	TRBJ2-1	.	few	TGTGCCAGCAGTGACGGTCCAGAATACAATGAGCAGTTCTTC	CASSDGPEYNEQFF
TRBV29-1	TRBJ2-7	TRBD1	many	TGCAGCGTAGGACAGGGAATGGCCTACGAGCAGTACTTC	CSVGQGMAYEQYF
TRBV12-3/TRBV12-4	TRBJ2-1	.	.	TGTGCCAGCAGTTTGGGCAGGGAAATGGGGAATGAGCAGTTCTTC	CASSLGREMGNEQFF
TRBV11-2	TRBJ2-1	TRBD2	few	TGTGCCAGCAGCGACCTCAGTCTGGGACTAGCGGGAGTTAATGAGCAGTTCTTC	CASSDLSLGLAGVNEQFF
TRBV5-4	TRBJ2-7	TRBD1	.	TGTGCCAGCAGTTCGGACAGGGGATCCTACGAGCAGTACTTC	CASSSDRGSYEQYF
TRBV4-2	TRBJ1-6	.	many	TGTGCCAGCAGCCAACCCAACCACAGGGAGACGTCCTATAATTCACCCCTCCACTTT	CASSQPNHRETSYNSPLHF
TRBV5-1	TRBJ2-5	.	few	TGCGCCAGCAGCTTGGCACCAGGGGAAGGCCAAGAGACCCAGTACTTC	CASSLAPGEGQETQYF
TRBV20-1	TRBJ2-2	.	few	TGCAGTGCTAGACCCCTAGGGGCCGGGGAGCTGTTTTTT	CSARPLGAGELFF
TRBV5-1	TRBJ2-2	.	.	TGCGCCAGCAGCTTGGAGGGGGGACACACCGGGGAGCTGTTTTTT	CASSLEGGHTGELFF
TRBV5-5	TRBJ1-2	.	.	TGTGCCAGCAGCTTGGCCGGGGGCGGGAACTATGGCTACACCTTC	CASSLAGGGNYGYTF
TRBV5-1	TRBJ2-6	TRBD1	.	TGCGCCAGCAGTACAGGGGAGAATTCTGGGGCCAACGTCCTGACTTTC	CASSTGENSGANVLTF
TRBV3-1	TRBJ1-5	.	few	TGTGCCAGCAGCCAAGCCGTCGACAATCAGCCCCAGCATTTT	CASSQAVDNQPQHF
TRBV7-2	TRBJ1-4	.	.	TGTGCCAGCAGCCACCTAGACACGATTGAAAAACTGTTTTTT	CASSHLDTIEKLFF
TRBV20-1	TRBJ2-3	.	few	TGCAGTGCCCCCCTTCGAGGGGGGCCTGGTACGCAGTATTTT	CSAPLRGGPGTQYF
TRBV6-5	TRBJ1-5	.	.	TGTGCCAGCAGTTACGGGTCCCAACACGGACTCAATCAGCCCCAGCATTTT	CASSYGSQHGLNQPQHF
TRBV7-6	TRBJ1-4	.	.	TGTGCCAGCAGCTTAGCGACCCGACACTACAGTGACTGGAATGAAAAACTGTTTTTT	CASSLATRHYSDWNEKLFF
TRBV20-1	TRBJ1-2	.	few	TGCAGTGCTATCGTTAGAGATGGCTACACCTTC	CSAIVRDGYTF
TRBV7-2	TRBJ2-7	.	.	TGTGCCAGCAGCCCCCTCCAGGGCTCCGGCTACGAGCAGTACTTC	CASSPLQGSGYEQYF
TRBV20-1	TRBJ2-7	.	.	TGCAGTGCTAGTCGTCGGGCCAACTACGAGCAGTACTTC	CSASRRANYEQYF
TRBV5-1	TRBJ2-1	TRBD2	medium-sized	TGCGCCAGCAGCTTGGCCCTAGCGGACTACAATGAGCAGTTCTTC	CASSLALADYNEQFF
TRBV3-1	TRBJ1-2	.	few	TGTGCCAGCAGCCAAGATAATGGGCCCGACTATGGCTACACCTTC	CASSQDNGPDYGYTF
TRBV20-1	TRBJ2-3	TRBD2	few	TGCAGTGCTTTAGCGGGCCCAGATACGCAGTATTTT	CSALAGPDTQYF
TRBV3-1	TRBJ1-5	.	few	TGTGCCAGCAGCCAAGGGCTATCGCCCCAGCATTTT	CASSQGLSPQHF
TRBV20-1	TRBJ2-7	TRBD1	few	TGCAGTGCTAGAGATCTAGAAGGACAGGGGGCCCACGAGCAGTACTTC	CSARDLEGQGAHEQYF
TRBV12-3/TRBV12-4	TRBJ2-7	TRBD2	.	TGTGCCAGCAGTGCGACTAGCAGGTACGAGCAGTACTTC	CASSATSRYEQYF
TRBV12-3/TRBV12-4	TRBJ2-3	TRBD2	many	TGTGCCAGCAGTTTGGGGTCGGGGGGAAGGTTACCGCAGTATTTT	CASSLGSGGRLPQYF
TRBV6-2/TRBV6-3	TRBJ1-5	.	.	TGTGCCAGAAGTTACAGGGATGTTCAGCCCCAGCATTTT	CARSYRDVQPQHF
TRBV6-2/TRBV6-3	TRBJ1-1	.	few	TGTGCCAGCAGTTACAGGGACATGAACACTGAAGCTTTCTTT	CASSYRDMNTEAFF
TRBV4-3	TRBJ1-5	.	.	TGCGCCAGCAGCCAAGATCTGCGGGCCAATCAGCCCCAGCATTTT	CASSQDLRANQPQHF
TRBV5-1	TRBJ1-1	TRBD1	few	TGCGCCAGCATGCAACAGGGGAGCACTGAAGCTTTCTTT	CASMQQGSTEAFF
TRBV10-3	TRBJ2-7	TRBD2	.	TGTGCCACTCTCGGGACTAGCACCTACGAGCAGTACTTC	CATLGTSTYEQYF
TRBV7-8	TRBJ2-5	TRBD1	.	TGTGCCAGCAGCCTAAAAATGGGACAGGGAGAGACCCAGTACTTC	CASSLKMGQGETQYF
TRBV5-5	TRBJ2-5	TRBD2	.	TGTGCCAGCAGCTGGGGGGGGGCAGCGGGAGGCCGAGAGACCCAGTACTTC	CASSWGGAAGGRETQYF
TRBV5-1	TRBJ1-4	.	.	TGCGCCAGCAGCTCAGTCGAACCTGGAGAAAAACTGTTTTTT	CASSSVEPGEKLFF
TRBV24-1	TRBJ2-3	.	few	TGTGCCACCAGTGACCCAACTAGCACAGATACGCAGTATTTT	CATSDPTSTDTQYF
TRBV29-1	TRBJ2-1	TRBD1	few	TGCAGCGTTGAAGGTAGACAGGGGTCACACAATGAGCAGTTCTTC	CSVEGRQGSHNEQFF
TRBV7-2	TRBJ2-5	.	many	TGTGCCAGCAGCTTAGGAGGGGGGCGTGAGACCCAGTACTTC	CASSLGGGRETQYF
TRBV6-5	TRBJ1-2	TRBD1	many	TGTGCCAGCAACCTACAGGACAGGTCCTATGGCTACACCTTC	CASNLQDRSYGYTF
TRBV11-1	TRBJ2-1	TRBD2	.	TGTGCCAGCCACCGACTAGCGGGAGGGGTGTCGTCCTACAATGAGCAGTTCTTC	CASHRLAGGVSSYNEQFF
TRBV2	TRBJ2-7	.	few	TGTGCCAGCAAGGCTAGCTCCTACGAGCAGTACTTC	CASKASSYEQYF